A selection of T cell receptor beta chains follows, all from one sample in a study of cytomegalovirus exposure and HLA in healthy donors. The repertoire was sequenced with immunoSEQ multiplex PCR; TCRdb's copy has only in-frame clones and lacks some. The data contain under 200,000 clones, 70% to 90% of them singletons. Sequenced input: PBMCs. The origin of the receptors is a young man in good health and CMV-seropositive. CDR3s include the opening cysteine and the closing phenylalanine or tryptophan. D genes are given only for firm matches. Some rows have no size entry. The others give once, few or many, or a class for an expanded clone.

J gene,V gene,D gene,clone size,CDR3 DNA,CDR3 protein
TRBJ1-1,TRBV11-3,TRBD1,few,TGTGCCAGCAGCCTATCGGGGACAGCGAACACTGAAGCTTTCTTT,CASSLSGTANTEAFF
TRBJ1-1,TRBV5-4,TRBD1,NA,TGTGCCAGCAGCTTAGCGCAGGGGGCGATTACTGAAGCTTTCTTT,CASSLAQGAITEAFF
TRBJ1-5,TRBV11-2,TRBD1,NA,TGTGCCAGCAGCCCGGAGACCGGGACAGATAGCAATCAGCCCCAGCATTTT,CASSPETGTDSNQPQHF
TRBJ2-1,TRBV27,NA,NA,TGTGCCAGCAGACCTTCTGACGGTGGGCGGCAGTTCTTC,CASRPSDGGRQFF
TRBJ2-7,TRBV7-9,NA,NA,TGTGCCAGCAGCTCCGGGAGCTCCTACGAGCAGTACTTC,CASSSGSSYEQYF
TRBJ2-3,TRBV13,TRBD2,NA,TGTGCCAGCAACAGCCGACTAGCGGGGACCACAGATACGCAGTATTTT,CASNSRLAGTTDTQYF
TRBJ2-7,TRBV7-2,TRBD1,NA,TGTGCCAGCAGCCCCGGGACAGGGTTCTACGAGCAGTACTTC,CASSPGTGFYEQYF
TRBJ2-1,TRBV5-1,NA,NA,TGCGCCAGCAACCCCCCCGGGCGGGACCGTGAGCAGTTCTTC,CASNPPGRDREQFF
TRBJ1-5,TRBV30,TRBD1,NA,TGTGCCTGCACAGGGGGCGGGCAGCCCCAGCATTTT,CACTGGGQPQHF
TRBJ1-2,TRBV19,NA,NA,TGTGCCAGCGACCAGCCGGGGAGGAACTATGGCTACACCTTC,CASDQPGRNYGYTF
TRBJ1-3,TRBV9,NA,once,TGTGCCAGCAGCGGGGGGGGTTACTCTGGAAACACCATATATTTT,CASSGGGYSGNTIYF